The 10 T cell receptor beta chains presented below share a single source sample, sequenced in a study of blood T cell repertoires in COVID-19. Measured with immunoSEQ multiplex PCR; TCRdb has only the in-frame clones, and not every one. Among 490,000 or so clones listed, about nine tenths were seen once. The specimen sequenced was PBMCs or T cells enriched from blood (not recorded which). The receptor set was obtained from a woman aged 55-69 years who had recovered from COVID-19.

The V gene is TRBV21-1, the J gene TRBJ1-6; the table's D call of TRBD1 was not tested on the DNA. TRBV21-1 is labeled a pseudogene. The CDR3 sequence is 16 residues long. CDR3 in amino acids: CASSLHVTVQGTPLHF. CDR3 DNA sequence: TGTGCCAGCAGCCTACATGTGACCGTCCAGGGCACACCCCTCCACTTT.

V gene TRBV5-6 combines with J gene TRBJ1-2; D unresolved. Germline V lookup: CDR1 SGHDT, CDR2 YYEEEE. V was clipped by 2 bases and J by 8 bases, with 10 bases between them. The CDR3 has 12 residues. The CDR3 DNA reads TGTGCCAGCAGCTTAGCCAAGAGGGGCTACACCTTC. Protein: CASSLAKRGYTF.

V is TRBV7-2 and J is TRBJ2-7, with D unclear. This CDR3 has 11 amino acids. Germline V gene sequence: CDR1 SGHTA, CDR2 FQGNSA. Trimming took 5 bases from V and 2 from J, leaving 4 bases between them. The CDR3 region is CASSGTYEQYF. The CDR3 DNA sequence: TGTGCCAGCAGCGGCACCTACGAGCAGTACTTC.

The chain is built from TRBV2 and TRBJ2-1; possibly TRBD2 for D (6 bases). This CDR3 is 13 amino acids long. Trimming removed 3 bases from V and 10 bases from J, with 13 bases in between. The V gene's germline CDR1 is SNHLY and CDR2 FYNNEI. The CDR3 here is CASSDRGLLEQFF. As DNA, the CDR3 is TGTGCCAGCAGTGATCGGGGACTTCTAGAGCAGTTCTTC.

Concerning this clone: The identical CDR3 is also encoded by other nucleotide sequences in the sample. V is TRBV5-1 and J is TRBJ1-5, with TRBD1 identical over 10 bases. In germline, CDR1 is SGHRS, CDR2 YFSETQ. Germline trimming cut 4 bases from V and 5 bases from J; bases unmatched to any gene: 3. The CDR3 is made up of 14 amino acids. The CDR3 nucleotides read TGCGCCAGCAGCCCCGGGACAGGGGATCAGCCCCAGCATTTT. Encoded protein: CASSPGTGDQPQHF.

This chain uses TRBV18 with TRBJ2-3, with D perhaps matching TRBD2 (7 bases). The CDR3 runs to 15 residues. The ends were cut back, 4 bases at V and 1 base at J, with 12 bases in the middle. Germline CDR1 is KGHSH and CDR2 is LQKENI. CDR3 protein: CASSRGGGRTDTQYF. CDR3 bases: TGTGCCAGCTCACGAGGGGGGGGACGCACAGATACGCAGTATTTT.

The chain has TRBV27 and TRBJ1-2, with 9 bases lining up with TRBD1. CDR1 and CDR2 from the germline V gene are MNHEY and SMNVEV (reference sequence). V dropped 7 bases and J dropped 2; count of bases not matched to a gene: 5. This CDR3 is 14 amino acids long. The CDR3 DNA reads as TGTGCCAGCACCGAGGGACAGGGCAACTATGGCTACACCTTC. It translates to CASTEGQGNYGYTF.

This clone occurred a few times. This rearrangement joins TRBV6-5 to TRBJ1-1; D is undetermined. Germline values: CDR1 MNHEY, CDR2 SVGAGI. CDR3 size: 14 residues. Between the trimmed V and J ends, which lost 2 bases and 3 bases, there was a span of 10 bases. CDR3 nucleotide sequence: TGTGCCAGCAGTTACGAAGTTTCGGACACTGAAGCTTTCTTT. This gives the protein CASSYEVSDTEAFF.

The gene calls are TRBV29-1 and TRBJ2-7; 7 nucleotides match TRBD1. J gave up 3 bases and V 7 bases, and 9 bases lay outside the gene matches. The germline gives CDR1 SQVTM, CDR2 ANQGSEA. The CDR3 extends over 13 amino acids. The CDR3 DNA reads as TGCAGCGGCAAAGGGACAGATGGCTACGAGCAGTACTTC. This encodes CSGKGTDGYEQYF.

This clone has only one observation. The V call is TRBV29-1, the J call TRBJ2-5, with D perhaps TRBD2 (5 bases). Germline V gene sequence: CDR1 SQVTM, CDR2 ANQGSEA. Trimming cost V 7 bases and J 4 bases, with 13 bases left between them. This CDR3 has 12 residues. CDR3 bases: TGCAGCGGCCAGAGGGTCGGAGAGACCCAGTACTTC. As protein: CSGQRVGETQYF.